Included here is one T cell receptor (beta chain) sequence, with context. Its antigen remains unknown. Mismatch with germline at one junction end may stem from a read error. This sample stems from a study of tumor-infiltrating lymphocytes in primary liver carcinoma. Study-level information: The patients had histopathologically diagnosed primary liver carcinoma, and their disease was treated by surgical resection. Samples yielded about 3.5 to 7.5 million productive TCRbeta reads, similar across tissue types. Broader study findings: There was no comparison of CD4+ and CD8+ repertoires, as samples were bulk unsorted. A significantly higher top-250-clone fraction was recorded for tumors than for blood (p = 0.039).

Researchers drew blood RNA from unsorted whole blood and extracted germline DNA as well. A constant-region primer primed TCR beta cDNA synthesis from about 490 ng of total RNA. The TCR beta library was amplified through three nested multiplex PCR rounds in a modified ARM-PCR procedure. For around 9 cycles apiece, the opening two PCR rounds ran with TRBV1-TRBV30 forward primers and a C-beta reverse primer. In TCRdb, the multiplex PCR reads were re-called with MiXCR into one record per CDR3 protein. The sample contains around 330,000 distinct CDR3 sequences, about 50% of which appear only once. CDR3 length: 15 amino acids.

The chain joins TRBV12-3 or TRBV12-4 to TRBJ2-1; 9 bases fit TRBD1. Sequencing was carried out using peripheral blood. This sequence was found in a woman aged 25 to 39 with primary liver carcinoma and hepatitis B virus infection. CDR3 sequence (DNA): TGTGCCATCAGTAATCGGGACAGGGTGCTGAATAAGCAGTTCTTC. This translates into CAISNRDRVLNKQFF.